A selection of T cell receptor beta chains follows, all from one sample in a study of early T cells in non-severe SARS-CoV-2 infection. One entry per CDR3 protein results from TCRdb running MiXCR on the 5' RACE reads. The sample includes tens of thousands of distinct CDR3 sequences, roughly 3.9% of them seen just once. Material: whole blood. The receptors come from an adult who was a healthcare worker with PCR-confirmed SARS-CoV-2 infection or an uninfected control (not recorded which). Each CDR3 is given with its conserved first and last residue. D genes are given only for firm matches. The size entry is marked missing in some rows and otherwise reads once, few, many or a size class.

j_call clone_size v_call d_call cdr3_nt cdr3_aa
TRBJ1-2 many TRBV12-3/TRBV12-4 NA TGTGCCAGCAGTTTTAAACCAGGCGACTATGGCTACACCTTC CASSFKPGDYGYTF
TRBJ2-1 many TRBV29-1 TRBD1 TGCGCTGGACAGGTTTACAATGAGCAGTTCTTC CAGQVYNEQFF
TRBJ2-3 many TRBV30 TRBD2 TGTGCCTGGACCCCTAGCGGGGCTAGCACAGATACGCAGTATTTT CAWTPSGASTDTQYF
TRBJ2-1 many TRBV6-9 TRBD2 TGTGCCAGCCGTCGTTCAGCGGGAGTCGCAGAGGGTACCGATGAGCAGTTCTTC CASRRSAGVAEGTDEQFF
TRBJ2-3 many TRBV29-1 TRBD2 TGCAGCGTTGATGGGGGCCTAGCGGGAGTCGGGTCAGATACGCAGTATTTT CSVDGGLAGVGSDTQYF
TRBJ2-7 NA TRBV18 TRBD1 TGTGCCAGCTCACCACCTATCACAGGGGGCTACGAGCAGTACTTC CASSPPITGGYEQYF
TRBJ2-1 many TRBV18 TRBD2 TGTGCCAGCTCACCCCGCGGGAGTTTCTCCAATGAGCAGTTCTTC CASSPRGSFSNEQFF
TRBJ2-5 many TRBV27 NA TGTGCCAGCAGTCCGGGACTCACATACCAAGAGACCCAGTACTTC CASSPGLTYQETQYF
TRBJ2-2 many TRBV12-3/TRBV12-4 TRBD1 TGTGCCAGCAGCGACAGGGGGATCACCGGGGAGCTGTTTTTT CASSDRGITGELFF
TRBJ2-2 many TRBV29-1 NA TGCAGCGCATCGGGACATTCGAACACCGGGGAGCTGTTTTTT CSASGHSNTGELFF
TRBJ2-3 NA TRBV7-2 NA TGTGCCAGCAGCTTAGCGGAACGCACAGATACGCAGTATTTT CASSLAERTDTQYF
TRBJ1-2 many TRBV7-9 NA TGTGCCAGCAGCACCACGGAGCTGTATGGCTACACCTTC CASSTTELYGYTF
TRBJ2-3 many TRBV10-3 NA TGTGCCATCAGTGACAGGATAGCGGAAGACACAGATACGCAGTATTTT CAISDRIAEDTDTQYF
TRBJ2-1 many TRBV29-1 TRBD1 TGCAGCGGAGGACAGGGGATCAATGAGCAGTTCTTC CSGGQGINEQFF
TRBJ2-1 many TRBV6-5 NA TGTGCCAGCAGTTACTCGCCCAGTCGTGAGCAGTTCTTC CASSYSPSREQFF
TRBJ1-2 many TRBV6-5 NA TGTGCCAGCAGGCTCCAAGGGGGAGACTATGGCTACACCTTC CASRLQGGDYGYTF
TRBJ2-7 few TRBV20-1 NA TGCAGTGCTAGACCCCGGGACTTCTCCTACGAGCAGTACTTC CSARPRDFSYEQYF
TRBJ1-2 medium-sized TRBV4-3 NA TGCGCCAGCAGCCAGACCCTCTCTAACTATGGCTACACCTTC CASSQTLSNYGYTF
TRBJ1-1 many TRBV5-5 NA TGTGCCAGCAGCTTGGAACAAGAAGCTTTCTTT CASSLEQEAFF
TRBJ1-6 few TRBV20-1 TRBD1 TGCAGTGCTCCAAGGACGGGCGGACAGGTGAATTCACCCCTCCACTTT CSAPRTGGQVNSPLHF
TRBJ1-1 many TRBV4-2 NA TGTGCCAGCAGCCAAAACGCCGGCCAGGGCGGCACTGAAGCTTTCTTT CASSQNAGQGGTEAFF
TRBJ1-1 many TRBV11-3 NA TGTGCCAGCAGCAACCCCAGGGCAGGGAAAAGGTTCACTGAAGCTTTCTTT CASSNPRAGKRFTEAFF
TRBJ2-6 many TRBV6-4 NA TGTGCCAGCAGTGAATCCGGGGCCAACGTCCTGACTTTC CASSESGANVLTF
TRBJ1-1 many TRBV5-4 TRBD1 TGTGCCAGCAGCTTTGGACAGGGGTGGACTGAAGCTTTCTTT CASSFGQGWTEAFF
TRBJ2-6 many TRBV7-9 NA TGTGCCAGCAGCTTATCGGGGGCTGGGGCCAACGTCCTGACTTTC CASSLSGAGANVLTF
TRBJ2-1 many TRBV21-1 NA TGTGCTAGCGGGGAACAAGCCTCCTACAATGAGCAGTTCTTC CASGEQASYNEQFF
TRBJ2-1 many TRBV6-2/TRBV6-3 TRBD2 TGTGCCAGCAGTAGTCTAGCGGGAGGGCGTAATGAGCAGTTCTTC CASSSLAGGRNEQFF
TRBJ2-2 many TRBV5-1 TRBD2 TGCGCCAGCAGCTTAAACCTAGCGGTTATCGGGGAGCTGTTTTTT CASSLNLAVIGELFF
TRBJ2-1 few TRBV6-4 TRBD2 TGTGCCAGCAGTGAACTAGCGGGGAATCCTAATGAGCAGTTCTTC CASSELAGNPNEQFF
TRBJ2-5 NA TRBV3-1 TRBD2 TGTGCCAGCAGGACACTAGCGGGGGGGCAAGAGACCCAGTACTTC CASRTLAGGQETQYF
TRBJ2-3 many TRBV11-2 NA TGTGCCAGCAGCTTGGGCAGGGTCACAGATACGCAGTATTTT CASSLGRVTDTQYF
TRBJ2-3 many TRBV10-3 TRBD2 TGTGCCATCAGGACAGCGGGAGGCCGCACAGATACGCAGTATTTT CAIRTAGGRTDTQYF
TRBJ2-3 many TRBV7-9 NA TGTGCCAGCAGCTCGGAGATGATCACAGATACGCAGTATTTT CASSSEMITDTQYF
TRBJ2-7 NA TRBV7-9 NA TGTGCCAGCAGCTTAGTCCCAAGGACCTACGAGCAGTACTTC CASSLVPRTYEQYF
TRBJ2-2 many TRBV20-1 TRBD2 TGCAGTGCTGAGACTAGCGTAGGCGGGGAGCTGTTTTTT CSAETSVGGELFF
TRBJ2-5 many TRBV11-2 TRBD1 TGTGCCAGCAGCCAAGGGACAGCTCAGACCCAGTACTTC CASSQGTAQTQYF
TRBJ2-1 many TRBV12-3/TRBV12-4 TRBD2 TGTGCCAGCAGTCCAGACCTATCACTAGCGGGACAATACAATGAGCAGTTCTTC CASSPDLSLAGQYNEQFF
TRBJ2-1 many TRBV18 TRBD2 TGTGCCAGCTCACCGGGACTAGAGATCCGGTGTGAGCAGTTCTTC CASSPGLEIRCEQFF
TRBJ2-5 many TRBV3-1 TRBD1 TGTGCCAGCAGCCTCGGGACAGAAGAGACCCAGTACTTC CASSLGTEETQYF
TRBJ1-1 many TRBV6-5 NA TGTGCCAGCAGTTTCCTGGGACGGGACACTGAAGCTTTCTTT CASSFLGRDTEAFF
TRBJ1-2 NA TRBV27 NA TGTGCCAGCAGTCCCATCGCGTCAGGGGAGCATGGCTACACCTTC CASSPIASGEHGYTF
TRBJ1-5 many TRBV6-1 NA TGTGCCAGCAGTGAAGCGCGTCTAAGGCCCCACCAGCCCCAGCATTTT CASSEARLRPHQPQHF
TRBJ1-5 many TRBV12-3/TRBV12-4 TRBD1 TGTGCCAGCAGTCCGGGGACAGGCTATAGCAATCAGCCCCAGCATTTT CASSPGTGYSNQPQHF
TRBJ1-3 few TRBV20-1 NA TGCAGTGCTGAATTATACCGGGACGGTAACTCTGGAAACACCATATATTTT CSAELYRDGNSGNTIYF
TRBJ2-7 many TRBV6-2/TRBV6-3 NA TGTGCCAGCAGCCGCGGTGGCGGCTACGAGCAGTACTTC CASSRGGGYEQYF
TRBJ2-4 many TRBV5-5 NA TGTGCCAGCAGCCCTTCAGGGAAATCCAAAAACATTCAGTACTTC CASSPSGKSKNIQYF
TRBJ2-2 few TRBV12-3/TRBV12-4 NA TGTGCCAGCAGCTTCACAGGGGAGGCCCACACCGGGGAGCTGTTTTTT CASSFTGEAHTGELFF
TRBJ2-1 medium-sized TRBV4-3 TRBD2 TGCGCCAGCAGCCTGACTAGCGGGAGGGGGAATGAGCAGTTCTTC CASSLTSGRGNEQFF
TRBJ2-7 many TRBV20-1 TRBD2 TGCAGTGCTAGGGGAACTAGCGGGACCTCGACGTACGAGCAGTACTTC CSARGTSGTSTYEQYF
TRBJ2-3 many TRBV7-9 NA TGTGCCAGCAGCGCCTTAGCGGCTACGCAGTATTTT CASSALAATQYF
TRBJ2-4 NA TRBV18 TRBD2 TGTGCCAGCTCACCGAGGAACCCTAGCGGCAAAAACATTCAGTACTTC CASSPRNPSGKNIQYF
TRBJ1-5 many TRBV20-1 NA TGCAGTGCTAGACGCGGACCCAATCAGCCCCAGCATTTT CSARRGPNQPQHF
TRBJ2-1 many TRBV29-1 TRBD1 TGCAGCGTTGAGGGACAGGGGATTGGTGAGCAGTTCTTC CSVEGQGIGEQFF
TRBJ2-3 few TRBV5-4 NA TGTGCCAGCAGCTTGGGGCACCCGGGCGCAGATACGCAGTATTTT CASSLGHPGADTQYF